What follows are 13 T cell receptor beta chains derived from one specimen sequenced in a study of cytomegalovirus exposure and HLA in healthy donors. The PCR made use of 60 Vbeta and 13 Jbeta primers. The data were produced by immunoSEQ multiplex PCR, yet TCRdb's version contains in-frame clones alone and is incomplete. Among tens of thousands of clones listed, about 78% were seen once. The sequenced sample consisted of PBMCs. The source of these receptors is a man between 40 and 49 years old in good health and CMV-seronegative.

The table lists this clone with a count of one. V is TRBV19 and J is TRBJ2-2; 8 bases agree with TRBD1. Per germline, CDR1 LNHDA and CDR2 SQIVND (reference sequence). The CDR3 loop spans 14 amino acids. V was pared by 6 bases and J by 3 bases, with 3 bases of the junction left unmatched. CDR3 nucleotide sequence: TGTGCCAGTAGGGGACAGGCGGACACCGGGGAGCTGTTTTTT. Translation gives CASRGQADTGELFF. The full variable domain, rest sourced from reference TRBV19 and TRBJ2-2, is DGGITQSPKYLFRKEGQNVTLSCEQNLNHDAMYWYRQDPGQGLRLIYYSQIVNDFQKGDIAEGYSVSREKKESFPLTVTSAQKNPTAFYLCASRGQADTGELFFGEGSRLTVL.

In DNA, the CDR3 is TGTGCCAGTAGTATAATGGCTAGCGGGGGAATCTACAATGAGCAGTTCTTC. Translated: CASSIMASGGIYNEQFF. The chain links TRBV19 to TRBJ2-1, with 10 bases lining up with TRBD2. The germline V gene encodes CDR1 LNHDA and CDR2 SQIVND (reference sequence). The CDR3 covers 17 residues. Trimming at V came to 2 bases and at J to 3 bases, leaving 7 bases not matched to a gene.

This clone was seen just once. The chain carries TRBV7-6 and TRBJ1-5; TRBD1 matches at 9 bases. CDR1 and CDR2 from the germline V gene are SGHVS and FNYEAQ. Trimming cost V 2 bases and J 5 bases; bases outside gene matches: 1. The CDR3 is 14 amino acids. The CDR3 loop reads CASSLRTGDQPQHF. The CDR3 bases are TGTGCCAGCAGCTTAAGGACAGGGGATCAGCCCCAGCATTTT.

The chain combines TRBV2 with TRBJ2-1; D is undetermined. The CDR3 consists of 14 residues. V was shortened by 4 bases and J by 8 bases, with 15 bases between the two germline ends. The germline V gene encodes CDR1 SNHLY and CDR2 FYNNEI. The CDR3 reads CASSGHSQSDEQFF. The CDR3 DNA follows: TGTGCCAGCAGTGGTCACAGCCAGAGTGATGAGCAGTTCTTC.

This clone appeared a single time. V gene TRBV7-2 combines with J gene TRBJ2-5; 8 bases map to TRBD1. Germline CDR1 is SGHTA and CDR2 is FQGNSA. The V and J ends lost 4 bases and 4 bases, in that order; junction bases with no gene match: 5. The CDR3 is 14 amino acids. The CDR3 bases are TGTGCCAGCAGCTCGACAGGGGTTTTAGAGACCCAGTACTTC. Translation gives CASSSTGVLETQYF.

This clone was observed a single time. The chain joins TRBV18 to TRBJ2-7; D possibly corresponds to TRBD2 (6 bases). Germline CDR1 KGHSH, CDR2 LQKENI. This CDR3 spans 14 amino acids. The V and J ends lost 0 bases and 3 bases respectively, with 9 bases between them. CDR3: CASSPPSGGYEQYF. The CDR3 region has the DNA TGTGCCAGCTCACCACCGTCCGGGGGCTACGAGCAGTACTTC. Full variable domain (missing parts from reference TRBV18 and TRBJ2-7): NAGVMQNPRHLVRRRGQEARLRCSPMKGHSHVYWYRQLPEEGLKFMVYLQKENIIDESGMPKERFSAEFPKEGPSILRIQQVVRGDSAAYFCASSPPSGGYEQYFGPGTRLTVT.

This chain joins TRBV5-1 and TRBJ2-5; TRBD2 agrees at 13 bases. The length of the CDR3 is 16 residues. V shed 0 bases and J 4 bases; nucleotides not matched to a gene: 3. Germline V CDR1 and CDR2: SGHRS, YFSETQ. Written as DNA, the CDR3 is TGCGCCAGCAGCTTGGGACTAGCGGGAGGTGGAGAGACCCAGTACTTC. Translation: CASSLGLAGGGETQYF.

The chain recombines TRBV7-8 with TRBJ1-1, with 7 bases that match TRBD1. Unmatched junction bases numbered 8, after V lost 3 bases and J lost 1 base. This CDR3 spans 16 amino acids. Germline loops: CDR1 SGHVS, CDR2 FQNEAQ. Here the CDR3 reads CASSLKLGQQNTEAFF. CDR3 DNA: TGTGCCAGCAGCTTGAAACTGGGACAGCAGAACACTGAAGCTTTCTTT. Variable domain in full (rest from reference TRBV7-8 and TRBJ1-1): GAGVSQSPRYKVAKRGQDVALRCDPISGHVSLFWYQQALGQGPEFLTYFQNEAQLDKSGLPSDRFFAERPEGSVSTLKIQRTQQEDSAVYLCASSLKLGQQNTEAFFGQGTRLTVV.

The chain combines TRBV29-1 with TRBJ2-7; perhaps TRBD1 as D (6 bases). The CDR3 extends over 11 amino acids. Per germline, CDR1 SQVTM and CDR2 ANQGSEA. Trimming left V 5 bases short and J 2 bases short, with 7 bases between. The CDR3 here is CSVRTAYEQYF. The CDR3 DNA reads TGCAGCGTTCGGACAGCCTACGAGCAGTACTTC.

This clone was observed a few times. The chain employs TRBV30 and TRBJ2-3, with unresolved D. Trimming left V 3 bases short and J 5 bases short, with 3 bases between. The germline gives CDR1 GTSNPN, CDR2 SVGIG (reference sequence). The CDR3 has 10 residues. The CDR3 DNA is TGTGCCTGGAGCGGAGATACGCAGTATTTT. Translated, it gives CAWSGDTQYF.

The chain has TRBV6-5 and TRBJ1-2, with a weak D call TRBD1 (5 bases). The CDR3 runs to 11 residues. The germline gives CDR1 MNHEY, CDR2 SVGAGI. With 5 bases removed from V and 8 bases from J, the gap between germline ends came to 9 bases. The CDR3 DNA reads TGTGCCAGCAGTGACAGAGGCGGCTACACCTTC. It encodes CASSDRGGYTF.

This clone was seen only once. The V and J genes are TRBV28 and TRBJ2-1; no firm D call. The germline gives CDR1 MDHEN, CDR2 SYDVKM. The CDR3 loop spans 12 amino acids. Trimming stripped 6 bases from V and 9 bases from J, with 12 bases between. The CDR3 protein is CASRITPPEQFF. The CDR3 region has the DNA TGTGCCAGCAGGATAACACCTCCTGAGCAGTTCTTC.

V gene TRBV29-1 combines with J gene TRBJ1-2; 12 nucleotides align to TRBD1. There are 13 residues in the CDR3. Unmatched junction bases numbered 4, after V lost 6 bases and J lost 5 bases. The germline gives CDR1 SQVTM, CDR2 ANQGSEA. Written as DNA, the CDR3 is TGCAGCGTCGGGACAGGGGGCCCGTATGGCTACACCTTC. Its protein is CSVGTGGPYGYTF.